These 5 T cell receptor beta chains came from one sample sequenced in a study of OX40 agonist ivuxolimab in advanced cancers. Repertoires were generated with immunoSEQ multiplex PCR, while TCRdb's copy carries only in-frame clones and drops some. The sample consists of around 92,000 clones, around 84% of them appearing once. The specimen comprised CD4+ or CD8+ T cells sorted from blood, sampled in a trial of the OX40 agonist ivuxolimab. The receptors derive from an adult with an advanced solid tumor such as melanoma, head and neck, liver or kidney cancer.

The chain links TRBV7-3 to TRBJ2-3, with D tentatively TRBD2 (6 bases). Trimming took 5 bases from V and 3 from J, leaving 6 bases between them. The V gene's germline CDR1 is SGHTA and CDR2 FQGTGA. The CDR3 sequence is 12 residues long. The CDR3 region has the DNA TGTGCCAGCAGCCGGGGGACAGATACGCAGTATTTT. Amino acids: CASSRGTDTQYF.

This chain connects TRBV6-5 to TRBJ1-2; D is perhaps TRBD1 (5 bases). Trimming stripped 4 bases from V and 4 bases from J, with 7 bases between. Germline values: CDR1 MNHEY, CDR2 SVGAGI. The CDR3 runs 12 residues. In DNA form, the CDR3 reads TGTGCCAGCAGTTCGACAGTCTATGGCTACACCTTC. Translation gives CASSSTVYGYTF.

To note about this clone: A junction end diverges from the germline sequence, so it may reflect a read error. Other DNA sequences within the sample encode an identical CDR3. The CDR3: CASSITGDTQYF. As DNA, the CDR3 is TGCGCCAGTAGTATAACAGGAGATACGCAGTATTTT. The chain recombines TRBV19 with TRBJ2-3, with TRBD1 as a possible D gene (5 bases). From germline, CDR1 is LNHDA and CDR2 SQIVND (reference sequence). This CDR3 contains 12 residues.

The chain carries TRBV4-3 and TRBJ2-3, with 9 bases identical to TRBD1. J lost 3 bases, V lost 1 base, and 2 bases had no gene match. The germline CDR1 and CDR2 sequences are LGHNA and YSLEER. This CDR3 region has 15 residues. CDR3 loop: CASSQGDRATDTQYF. The CDR3 DNA follows: TGCGCCAGCAGCCAAGGGGACAGGGCTACAGATACGCAGTATTTT.

The chain joins TRBV7-2 to TRBJ2-5; 7 bases are a match to TRBD2. With V trimmed by 5 bases and J by 2 bases, 5 bases remained unmatched. This CDR3 has 14 amino acids. Germline CDR1 reads SGHTA; CDR2 reads FQGNSA. CDR3 protein: CASSGLRGQETQYF. The CDR3, as DNA: TGTGCCAGCAGCGGACTGCGGGGGCAAGAGACCCAGTACTTC.